The clone carrying this T cell receptor (beta chain) was seen more than once but under ten times. Its antigen is currently unknown. This entry is derived from a study of cytomegalovirus exposure and HLA in healthy donors. Study-wide context: Early released data comprised 80 million or so unique TCRs from HLA-typed donors.

The PCR made use of 60 Vbeta and 13 Jbeta primers. Sequencing was performed with immunoSEQ multiplex PCR; in TCRdb, only in-frame clones are kept and a portion is missing. The data contain 100,000 to 150,000 clones, 7% to 9.5% of them singletons. General study results and limits: With later analysis, a missense DCLRE1C variant became linked to TCR beta V- and J-gene trimming.

This sequence originates from a woman aged 35 to 49 in good health and CMV-seropositive. The sequenced sample was PBMCs.

DNA of the CDR3: TGTGCCTGGAGTCCACAGGGGGGGGTGAACACTGAAGCTTTCTTT. The encoded protein is CAWSPQGGVNTEAFF. The chain joins TRBV30 to TRBJ1-1; 8 positions match TRBD1. J was trimmed by 0 bases and V by 2 bases; bases with no gene match: 5. Per germline, CDR1 GTSNPN and CDR2 SVGIG (reference sequence). There are 15 residues in the CDR3.